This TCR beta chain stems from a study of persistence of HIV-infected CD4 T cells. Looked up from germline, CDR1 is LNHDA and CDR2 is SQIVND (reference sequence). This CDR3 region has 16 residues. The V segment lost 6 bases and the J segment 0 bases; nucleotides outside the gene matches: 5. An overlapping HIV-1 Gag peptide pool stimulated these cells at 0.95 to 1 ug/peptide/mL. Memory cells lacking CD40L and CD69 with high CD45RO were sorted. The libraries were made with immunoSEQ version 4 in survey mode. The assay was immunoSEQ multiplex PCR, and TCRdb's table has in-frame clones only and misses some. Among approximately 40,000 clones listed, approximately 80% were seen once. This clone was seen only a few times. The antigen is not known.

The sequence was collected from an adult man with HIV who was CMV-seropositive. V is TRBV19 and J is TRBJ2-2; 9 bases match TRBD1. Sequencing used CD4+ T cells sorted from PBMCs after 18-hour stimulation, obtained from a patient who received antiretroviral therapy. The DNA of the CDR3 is TGTGCCAGTAGAACCGGGACAGGGACGAACACCGGGGAGCTGTTTTTT. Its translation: CASRTGTGTNTGELFF. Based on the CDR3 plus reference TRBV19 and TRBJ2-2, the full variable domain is DGGITQSPKYLFRKEGQNVTLSCEQNLNHDAMYWYRQDPGQGLRLIYYSQIVNDFQKGDIAEGYSVSREKKESFPLTVTSAQKNPTAFYLCASRTGTGTNTGELFFGEGSRLTVL.